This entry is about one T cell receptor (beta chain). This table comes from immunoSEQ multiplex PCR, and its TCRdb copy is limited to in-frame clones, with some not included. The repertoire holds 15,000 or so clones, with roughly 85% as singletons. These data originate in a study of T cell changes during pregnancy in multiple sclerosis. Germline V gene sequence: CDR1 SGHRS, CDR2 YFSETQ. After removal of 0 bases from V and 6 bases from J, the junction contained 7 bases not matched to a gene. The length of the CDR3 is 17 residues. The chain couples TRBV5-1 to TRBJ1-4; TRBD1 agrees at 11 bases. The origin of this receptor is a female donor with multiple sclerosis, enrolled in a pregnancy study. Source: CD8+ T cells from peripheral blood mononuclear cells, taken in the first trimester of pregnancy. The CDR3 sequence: CASSLVQGQGVDEKLFF. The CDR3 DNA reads TGCGCCAGCAGCTTGGTACAGGGACAGGGGGTTGATGAAAAACTGTTTTTT. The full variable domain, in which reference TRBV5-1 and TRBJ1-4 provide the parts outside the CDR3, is KAGVTQTPRYLIKTRGQQVTLSCSPISGHRSVSWYQQTPGQGLQFLFEYFSETQRNKGNFPGRFSGRQFSNSRSEMNVSTLELGDSALYLCASSLVQGQGVDEKLFFGSGTQLSVL.